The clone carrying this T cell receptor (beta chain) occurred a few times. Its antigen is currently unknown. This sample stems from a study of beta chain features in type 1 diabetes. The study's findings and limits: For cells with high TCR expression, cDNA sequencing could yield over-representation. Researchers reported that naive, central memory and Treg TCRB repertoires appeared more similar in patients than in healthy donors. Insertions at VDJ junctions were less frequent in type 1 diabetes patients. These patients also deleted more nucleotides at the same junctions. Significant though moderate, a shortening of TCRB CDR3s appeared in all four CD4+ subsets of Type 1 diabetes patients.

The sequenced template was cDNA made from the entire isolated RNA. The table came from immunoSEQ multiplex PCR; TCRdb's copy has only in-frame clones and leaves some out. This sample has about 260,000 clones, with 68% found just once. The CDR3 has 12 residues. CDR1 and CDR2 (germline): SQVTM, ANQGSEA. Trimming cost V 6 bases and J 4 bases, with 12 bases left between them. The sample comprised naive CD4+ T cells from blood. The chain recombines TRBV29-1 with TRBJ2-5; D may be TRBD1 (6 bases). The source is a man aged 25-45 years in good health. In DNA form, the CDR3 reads TGCAGCGTCACAGGGTGGGGAGAGACCCAGTACTTC. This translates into CSVTGWGETQYF.